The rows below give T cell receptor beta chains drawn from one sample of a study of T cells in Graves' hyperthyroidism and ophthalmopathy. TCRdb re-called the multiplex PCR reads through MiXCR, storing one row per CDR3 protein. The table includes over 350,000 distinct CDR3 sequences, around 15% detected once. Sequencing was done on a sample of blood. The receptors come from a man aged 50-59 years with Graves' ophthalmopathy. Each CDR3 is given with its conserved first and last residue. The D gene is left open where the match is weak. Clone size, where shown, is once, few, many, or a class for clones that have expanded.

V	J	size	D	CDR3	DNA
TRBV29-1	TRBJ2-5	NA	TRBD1	CSVRDRGLAETQYF	TGCAGCGTGAGGGACAGGGGGTTGGCAGAGACCCAGTACTTC
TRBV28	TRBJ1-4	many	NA	CASSTDREKLFF	TGTGCCAGCAGTACCGACCGAGAAAAACTGTTTTTT
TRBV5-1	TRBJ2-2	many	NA	CASSLLGRGELFF	TGCGCCAGCAGCTTGTTAGGTCGCGGGGAGCTGTTTTTT
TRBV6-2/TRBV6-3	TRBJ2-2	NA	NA	CASSYPQSFNRDTGELFF	TGTGCCAGCAGTTACCCGCAATCCTTTAACAGGGACACCGGGGAGCTGTTTTTT
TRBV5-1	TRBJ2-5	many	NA	CASSPQTETQETQYF	TGCGCCAGCAGCCCACAGACAGAGACCCAAGAGACCCAGTACTTC
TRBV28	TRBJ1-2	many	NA	CASSLRWTAYTF	TGTGCCAGCAGTTTACGATGGACGGCCTACACCTTC
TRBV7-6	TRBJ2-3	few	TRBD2	CASSRAGGGTDTQYF	TGTGCCAGCAGCCGAGCTGGGGGGGGCACAGATACGCAGTATTTT
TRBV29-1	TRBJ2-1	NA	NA	CSVDLPMKLNEQFF	TGCAGCGTTGATCTCCCGATGAAACTCAATGAGCAGTTCTTC
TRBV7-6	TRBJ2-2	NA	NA	CASSLRSGGRRDTGELFF	TGTGCCAGCAGCTTAAGGTCCGGGGGGCGCAGGGACACCGGGGAGCTGTTTTTT
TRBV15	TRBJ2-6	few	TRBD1	CATSRDPGGSGANVLTF	TGTGCCACCAGCAGGGACCCAGGGGGCTCTGGGGCCAACGTCCTGACTTTC
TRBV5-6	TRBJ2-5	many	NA	CASSWWGGGETQYF	TGTGCCAGCAGCTGGTGGGGTGGCGGGGAGACCCAGTACTTC
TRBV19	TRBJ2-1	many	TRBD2	CASRVSPSGGEQFF	TGTGCCAGTAGGGTCAGTCCTAGCGGGGGTGAGCAGTTCTTC
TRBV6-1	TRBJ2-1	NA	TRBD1	CASSSGTGVYNEQFF	TGTGCCAGCAGCTCCGGGACAGGGGTGTACAATGAGCAGTTCTTC
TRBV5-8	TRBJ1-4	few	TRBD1	CASSSTGGWNEKLFF	TGTGCCAGCAGCTCGACAGGGGGCTGGAATGAAAAACTGTTTTTT
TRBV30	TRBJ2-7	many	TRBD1	CAWSPPRTGGGYEQYF	TGTGCCTGGAGTCCTCCTAGGACAGGGGGTGGGTACGAGCAGTACTTC
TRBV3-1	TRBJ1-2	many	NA	CASSQEQTATRNNYGYTF	TGTGCCAGCAGCCAAGAGCAAACAGCGACAAGGAATAACTATGGCTACACCTTC
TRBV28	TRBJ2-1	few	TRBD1	CASSFRQGAGNEQFF	TGTGCCAGCAGTTTCAGACAGGGGGCAGGAAATGAGCAGTTCTTC
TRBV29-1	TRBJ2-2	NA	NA	CSVQYRAWTGELFF	TGCAGCGTTCAATACAGGGCCTGGACCGGGGAGCTGTTTTTT
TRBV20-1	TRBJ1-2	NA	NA	CSCGGANYGYTF	TGCAGTTGTGGGGGGGCTAACTATGGCTACACCTTC
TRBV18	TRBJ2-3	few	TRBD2	CASSSRPGLAGTDTQYF	TGTGCCAGCTCATCTCGTCCGGGACTAGCGGGTACAGATACGCAGTATTTT
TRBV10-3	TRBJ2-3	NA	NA	CAIRVSTDTQYF	TGTGCCATCAGGGTAAGCACAGATACGCAGTATTTT
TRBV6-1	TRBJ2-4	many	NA	CASSDITLAKNIQYF	TGTGCCAGCAGTGACATAACCCTAGCCAAAAACATTCAGTACTTC